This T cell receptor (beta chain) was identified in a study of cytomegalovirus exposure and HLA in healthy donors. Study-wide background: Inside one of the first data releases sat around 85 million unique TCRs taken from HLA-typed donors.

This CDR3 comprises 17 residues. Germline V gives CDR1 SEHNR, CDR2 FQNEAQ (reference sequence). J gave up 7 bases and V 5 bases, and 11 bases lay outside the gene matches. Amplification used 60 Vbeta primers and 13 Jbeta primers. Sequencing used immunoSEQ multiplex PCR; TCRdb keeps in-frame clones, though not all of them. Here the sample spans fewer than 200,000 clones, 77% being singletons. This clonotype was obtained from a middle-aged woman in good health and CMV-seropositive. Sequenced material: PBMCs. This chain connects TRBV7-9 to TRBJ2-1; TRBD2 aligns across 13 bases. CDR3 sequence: CASSPRTGTSGINEQFF. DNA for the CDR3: TGTGCCAGCAGCCCACGGACCGGGACTAGCGGGATTAATGAGCAGTTCTTC.